Listed below are T cell receptor beta chains from one sample, sequenced in a study of T cells in Graves' hyperthyroidism and ophthalmopathy. MiXCR was run by TCRdb on the multiplex PCR reads, yielding one entry per CDR3 protein. The sample has approximately 720,000 distinct CDR3 sequences, around 19% seen once. Sequenced: blood. These receptors were collected from a woman in her fifties or sixties with Graves' hyperthyroidism that later progressed to Graves' ophthalmopathy. The CDR3 runs from the conserved cysteine through the conserved F or W.

V	length	CDR3
TRBV30	15	CAWSRLDGERETQYF
TRBV5-1	18	CASSLGRLAGGSTDTQYF
TRBV7-2	17	CASSSGLGLISNQPQHF
TRBV2	18	CASSEAASTDQTNEKLFF
TRBV6-1	15	CASSRQGKSSYEQYF
TRBV2	15	CASSQQGVSNQPQHF
TRBV3-1	14	CASSQLGVNSPLHF
TRBV19	16	CASSIVATGAYTEAFF
TRBV20-1	16	CSAPNEAGGLYYGYTF
TRBV30	14	CAWSVGQGIQTQYF
TRBV20-1	16	CSASRNRGAPQETQYF
TRBV7-9	13	CASNWESYNEQFF
TRBV20-1	15	CSVELWQGAFYEQYF
TRBV19	15	CASSPTDRWNTEAFF
TRBV3-1	15	CASSQDIASYNEQFF